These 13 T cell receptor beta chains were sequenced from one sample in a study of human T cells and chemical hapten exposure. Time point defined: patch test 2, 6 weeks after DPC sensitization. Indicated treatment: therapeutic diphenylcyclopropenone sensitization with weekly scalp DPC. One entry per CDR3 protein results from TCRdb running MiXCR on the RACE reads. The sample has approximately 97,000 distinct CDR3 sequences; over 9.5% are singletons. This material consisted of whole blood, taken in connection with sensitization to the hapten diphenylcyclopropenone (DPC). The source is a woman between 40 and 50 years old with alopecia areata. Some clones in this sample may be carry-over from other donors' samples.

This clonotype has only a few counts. CDR3 nucleotide sequence: TGTGCCAGCAGACAGGGACAGGGGAAGGGCTACACCTTC. This codes for CASRQGQGKGYTF. V and J are TRBV12-3 or TRBV12-4 and TRBJ1-2, with 10 bases aligning to TRBD1. This CDR3 is built from 13 residues. Losses at the gene ends were 6 bases for V and 8 bases for J; bases not matched to a gene: 6.

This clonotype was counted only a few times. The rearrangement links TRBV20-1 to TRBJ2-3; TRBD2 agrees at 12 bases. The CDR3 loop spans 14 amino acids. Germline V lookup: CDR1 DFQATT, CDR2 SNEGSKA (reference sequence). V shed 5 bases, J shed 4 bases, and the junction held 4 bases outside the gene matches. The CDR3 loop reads CSAWTSGVADTQYF. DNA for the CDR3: TGCAGTGCTTGGACTAGCGGGGTTGCAGATACGCAGTATTTT.

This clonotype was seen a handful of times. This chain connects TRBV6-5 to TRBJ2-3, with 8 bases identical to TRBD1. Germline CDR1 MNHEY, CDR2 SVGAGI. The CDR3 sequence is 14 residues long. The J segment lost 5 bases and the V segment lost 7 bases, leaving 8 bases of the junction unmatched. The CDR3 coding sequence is TGTGCCAGCATCGCGGACAGGGATGGAGATACGCAGTATTTT. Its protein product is CASIADRDGDTQYF.

CDR3 residues: CSVQGADGRREQYF. The DNA for the CDR3 is TGCAGCGTGCAGGGGGCGGACGGTCGGCGTGAGCAGTACTTC. V and J are TRBV29-1 and TRBJ2-7; 8 bases are a match to TRBD1. V lost 6 bases and J lost 7; bases outside the gene matches: 14. In germline, CDR1 is SQVTM, CDR2 ANQGSEA. This CDR3 has 14 amino acids.

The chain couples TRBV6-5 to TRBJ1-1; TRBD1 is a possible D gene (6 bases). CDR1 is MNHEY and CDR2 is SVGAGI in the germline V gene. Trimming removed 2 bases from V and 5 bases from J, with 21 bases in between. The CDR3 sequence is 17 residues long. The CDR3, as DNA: TGTGCCAGCAGTTACCCCAAACCGGGCAGGGGTGGAACTGAAGCTTTCTTT. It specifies CASSYPKPGRGGTEAFF.

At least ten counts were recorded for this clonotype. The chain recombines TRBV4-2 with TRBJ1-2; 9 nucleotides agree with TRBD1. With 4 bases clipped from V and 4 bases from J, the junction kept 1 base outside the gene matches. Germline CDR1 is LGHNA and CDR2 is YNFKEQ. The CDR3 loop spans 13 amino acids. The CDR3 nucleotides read TGTGCCAGCAGCCCGGGACAGGGCTATGGCTACACCTTC. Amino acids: CASSPGQGYGYTF.

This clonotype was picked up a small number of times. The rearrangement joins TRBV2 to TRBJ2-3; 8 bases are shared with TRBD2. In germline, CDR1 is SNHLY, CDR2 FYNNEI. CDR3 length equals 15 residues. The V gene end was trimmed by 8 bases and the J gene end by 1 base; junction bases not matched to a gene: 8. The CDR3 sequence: CASFRGGLGTDTQYF. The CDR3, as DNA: TGTGCCAGCTTCCGGGGGGGCTTGGGCACAGATACGCAGTATTTT.

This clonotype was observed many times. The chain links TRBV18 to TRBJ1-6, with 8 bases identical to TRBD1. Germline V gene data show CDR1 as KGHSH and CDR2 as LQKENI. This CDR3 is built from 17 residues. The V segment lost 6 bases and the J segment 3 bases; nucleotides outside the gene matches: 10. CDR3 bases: TGTGCCAGCTCCCTTGACCGGACAGGGAACTATAATTCACCCCTCCACTTT. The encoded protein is CASSLDRTGNYNSPLHF.

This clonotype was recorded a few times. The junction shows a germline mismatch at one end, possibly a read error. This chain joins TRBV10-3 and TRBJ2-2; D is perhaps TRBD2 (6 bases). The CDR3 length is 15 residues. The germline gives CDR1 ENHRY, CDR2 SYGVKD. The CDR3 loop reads CVISEGSAGTGELFF. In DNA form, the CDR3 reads TGTGTCATCAGTGAGGGGTCAGCGGGCACCGGGGAGCTGTTTTTT.

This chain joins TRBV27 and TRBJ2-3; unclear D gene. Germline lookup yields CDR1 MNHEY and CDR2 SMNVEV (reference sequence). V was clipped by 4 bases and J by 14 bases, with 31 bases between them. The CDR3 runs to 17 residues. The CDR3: CASSSTVLVQRPNAGYF. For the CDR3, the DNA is TGTGCCAGCAGTTCCACTGTCTTGGTTCAGCGACCGAACGCAGGGTATTTT.

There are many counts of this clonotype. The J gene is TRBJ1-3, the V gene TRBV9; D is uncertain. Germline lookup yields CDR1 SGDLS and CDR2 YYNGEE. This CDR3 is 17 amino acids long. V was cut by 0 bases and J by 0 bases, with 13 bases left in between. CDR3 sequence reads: CASSVGPGKVSGNTIYF. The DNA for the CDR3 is TGTGCCAGCAGCGTAGGCCCAGGAAAAGTCTCTGGAAACACCATATATTTT.

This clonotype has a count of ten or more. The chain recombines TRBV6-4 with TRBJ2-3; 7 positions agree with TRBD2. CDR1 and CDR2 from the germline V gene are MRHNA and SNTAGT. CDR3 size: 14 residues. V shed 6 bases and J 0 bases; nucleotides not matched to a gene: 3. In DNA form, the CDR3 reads TGTGCCAGCAGCCGAGCGGGAAGCACAGATACGCAGTATTTT. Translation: CASSRAGSTDTQYF.

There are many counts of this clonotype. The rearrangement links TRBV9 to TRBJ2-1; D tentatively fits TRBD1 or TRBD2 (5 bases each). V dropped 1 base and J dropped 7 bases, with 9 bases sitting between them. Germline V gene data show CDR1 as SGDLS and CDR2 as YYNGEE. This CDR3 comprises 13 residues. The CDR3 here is CASSVFEGNEQFF. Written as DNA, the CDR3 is TGTGCCAGCAGCGTATTTGAGGGGAATGAGCAGTTCTTC. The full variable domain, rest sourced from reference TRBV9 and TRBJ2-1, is DSGVTQTPKHLITATGQRVTLRCSPRSGDLSVYWYQQSLDQGLQFLIQYYNGEERAKGNILERFSAQQFPDLHSELNLSSLELGDSALYFCASSVFEGNEQFFGPGTRLTVL.